The source of this T cell receptor (beta chain) is a study of T-cell reconstitution after alpha-beta-depleted transplantation in children. The study's findings and limits: Several patients had high TCRbeta diversity at day 60; it came from surviving recipient T cells and thymic progenitors. Roughly two months post-transplant, alpha-beta T cells reportedly originated from several hundred graft clones that had expanded. At the one-year point after transplant, T-cell counts and TCRbeta diversity were found to come mostly from T cells that had been newly produced.

A word on this clonotype: The target antigen is unknown.

Unique molecular identifiers were built into the TCRbeta library. TCRdb called the PCR reads again in MiXCR, with one record for every CDR3 protein. The table includes about 250,000 distinct CDR3 sequences, roughly a quarter detected once. Deletions cut 2 bases from V and 2 bases from J, with 11 bases between. This CDR3 region has 15 residues. Germline lookup yields CDR1 MGHDK and CDR2 SYGVNS. This TCR was sampled from a female patient between 2 and 15 years old who had a stem cell transplant for congenital amegakaryocytic thrombocytopenia, so the T cells may come from the graft donor. Source: PBMCs, mostly from graft donor cells, taken 360 days after TCRalphabeta/CD19-depleted stem cell transplant. This rearrangement joins TRBV25-1 to TRBJ2-3; D ambiguous. CDR3 in amino acids: CASSEIWDHTDTQYF. CDR3 nucleotides: TGTGCCAGCAGTGAAATCTGGGATCACACAGATACGCAGTATTTT. Looking up the rest from reference TRBV25-1 and TRBJ2-3 gives the full variable domain: EADIYQTPRYLVIGTGKKITLECSQTMGHDKMYWYQQDPGMELHLIHYSYGVNSTEKGDLSSESTVSRIRTEHFPLTLESARPSHTSQYLCASSEIWDHTDTQYFGPGTRLTVL.